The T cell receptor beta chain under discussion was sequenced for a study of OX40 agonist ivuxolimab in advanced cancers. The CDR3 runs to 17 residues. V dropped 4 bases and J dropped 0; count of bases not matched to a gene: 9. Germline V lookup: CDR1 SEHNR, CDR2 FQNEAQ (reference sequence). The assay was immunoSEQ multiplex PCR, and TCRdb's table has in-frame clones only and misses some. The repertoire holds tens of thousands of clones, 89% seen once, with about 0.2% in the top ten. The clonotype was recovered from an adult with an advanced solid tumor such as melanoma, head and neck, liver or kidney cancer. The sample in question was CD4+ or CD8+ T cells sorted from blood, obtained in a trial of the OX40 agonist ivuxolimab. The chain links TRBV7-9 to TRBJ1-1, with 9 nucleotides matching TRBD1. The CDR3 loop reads CASSSLWTGVLNTEAFF. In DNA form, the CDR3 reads TGTGCCAGCAGCTCATTGTGGACAGGGGTTCTGAACACTGAAGCTTTCTTT.